This TCR beta chain was sequenced during a study of cytotoxic CD8 clonotypes in ibrutinib-treated CLL. For the study at large: In all, about a dozen patients were relapsed/refractory, about 15 were treatment-naive and 17 to 18 were IGHV unmutated.

Only in-frame clones appear in the TCRdb table, and some are missing; sequencing was by immunoSEQ multiplex PCR. The sample contains tens of thousands of clones, less than 70% of which appear only once. The trim removed 5 bases at V and 11 bases at J, leaving 19 bases unmatched. From germline, CDR1 is SGHTA and CDR2 FQGNSA. CDR3 length equals 16 residues. The sequence derives from a human donor with chronic lymphocytic leukemia. V usage is TRBV7-2 and J usage is TRBJ2-3, with 7 bases aligning to TRBD2. The material sequenced was PBMCs, taken after 12 months of ibrutinib treatment. CDR3 DNA: TGTGCCAGCAGCCCACCCGGGCCCACCCAAGGGGAGGGGCAGTATTTT. Amino acid sequence: CASSPPGPTQGEGQYF.